Following are 27 T cell receptor beta chains from one sample sequenced in a study of cytomegalovirus exposure and HLA in healthy donors. PCR was performed using 60 Vbeta and 13 Jbeta primers. Sequencing used immunoSEQ multiplex PCR; TCRdb keeps in-frame clones, though not all of them. Of fewer than 130,000 clones in the sample, about 90% were seen once. The sequencing input was PBMCs. Receptors originate from a man aged 35 to 55 in good health and CMV-seronegative.

Remarks on this clone: Other nucleotide sequences from this sample produce the same CDR3. The V call is TRBV28, the J call TRBJ1-2; D not resolved. This CDR3 region has 10 residues. Germline values: CDR1 MDHEN, CDR2 SYDVKM. V was trimmed by 6 bases and J by 4 bases, leaving 3 bases between them. The CDR3 reads CASSSYGYTF. The CDR3 bases are TGTGCCAGCAGCAGCTATGGCTACACCTTC.

This sequence joins TRBV30 and TRBJ1-2; D perhaps matches TRBD1 (5 bases). This CDR3 is 13 amino acids long. Germline CDR1 is GTSNPN and CDR2 is SVGIG (reference sequence). V was shortened by 2 bases and J by 8 bases, with 15 bases between the two germline ends. This CDR3 reads CAWSRPDQGGYTF. In DNA form, the CDR3 reads TGTGCCTGGAGTAGGCCCGACCAGGGAGGCTACACCTTC.

J is TRBJ2-3 and V is TRBV9, with D perhaps TRBD2 (6 bases). The germline V gene encodes CDR1 SGDLS and CDR2 YYNGEE. Trimming took off 0 bases at V and 5 bases at J, with 7 bases between the two ends. The CDR3 extends over 13 amino acids. CDR3 DNA: TGTGCCAGCAGCGTAGTGCGGGGAGATACGCAGTATTTT. It is translated as CASSVVRGDTQYF.

This clone turned up a few times. The chain combines TRBV29-1 with TRBJ1-5; D may be TRBD1 (5 bases). The CDR3 has 13 amino acids. Germline V gene sequence: CDR1 SQVTM, CDR2 ANQGSEA. V was pared by 7 bases and J by 5 bases, with 15 bases between. This chain's CDR3 is CSASEGRDQPQHF. DNA for the CDR3: TGCAGCGCCTCAGAGGGGAGGGATCAGCCCCAGCATTTT. The variable domain in full, with the rest retrieved from reference TRBV29-1 and TRBJ1-5, is SAVISQKPSRDICQRGTSLTIQCQVDSQVTMMFWYRQQPGQSLTLIATANQGSEATYESGFVIDKFPISRPNLTFSTLTVSNMSPEDSSIYLCSASEGRDQPQHFGDGTRLSIL.

This clone appeared once. The rearrangement links TRBV7-9 to TRBJ1-5; unclear D gene. This CDR3 is built from 14 residues. The germline V and J ends were trimmed by 4 bases and 2 bases, with 9 bases remaining between them. The germline V gene encodes CDR1 SEHNR and CDR2 FQNEAQ (reference sequence). CDR3 residues: CASSSSSGNQPQHF. The CDR3 DNA sequence: TGTGCCAGCAGCTCATCTAGTGGCAATCAGCCCCAGCATTTT.

The chain joins TRBV5-8 to TRBJ1-4, with 10 positions matching TRBD1. Trimming took 4 bases from V and 4 from J; bases not matched to a gene: 4. This CDR3 has 15 amino acids. The germline V gene encodes CDR1 SGHTS and CDR2 YDEGEE. The CDR3 spells CASSPGQGNNEKLFF. In DNA, the CDR3 is TGTGCCAGCAGCCCGGGACAGGGGAATAATGAAAAACTGTTTTTT.

A few counts support this clone. The gene calls are TRBV6-5 and TRBJ2-1; 8 bases match TRBD1. The V gene end was trimmed by 2 bases and the J gene end by 5 bases; junction bases not matched to a gene: 8. The germline CDR1 and CDR2 sequences are MNHEY and SVGAGI. The CDR3 has 16 residues. Here the CDR3 reads CASSYLEGQAHNEQFF. The CDR3 DNA follows: TGTGCCAGCAGTTACCTGGAGGGACAGGCCCACAATGAGCAGTTCTTC.

This rearrangement joins TRBV5-6 to TRBJ1-6, with TRBD1 identical over 9 bases. The J segment lost 7 bases and the V segment lost 4 bases, leaving 6 bases of the junction unmatched. The length of the CDR3 is 15 residues. Germline V lookup: CDR1 SGHDT, CDR2 YYEEEE. CDR3 coding DNA: TGTGCCAGCAGCCCACGGGACAGGGACAATTCACCCCTCCACTTT. This gives the protein CASSPRDRDNSPLHF.

The CDR3 loop is CATGQGGDEQYF. CDR3 bases: TGTGCCACCGGGCAGGGAGGGGACGAGCAGTACTTC. The rearrangement links TRBV15 to TRBJ2-7, with 7 bases matching TRBD2. The V gene end was trimmed by 8 bases and the J gene end by 5 bases; junction bases not matched to a gene: 6. The CDR3 is 12 residues long. Looked up from germline, CDR1 is LNHNV and CDR2 is YYDKDF (reference sequence). Supplemented by reference TRBV15 and TRBJ2-7, the full variable domain reads DAMVIQNPRYQVTQFGKPVTLSCSQTLNHNVMYWYQQKSSQAPKLLFHYYDKDFNNEADTPDNFQSRRPNTSFCFLDIRSPGLGDTAMYLCATGQGGDEQYFGPGTRLTVT.

The V call is TRBV6-1, the J call TRBJ2-7, with 9 nucleotides matching TRBD2. Trimming took 7 bases from V and 1 from J; bases not matched to a gene: 8. The CDR3 is 15 residues long. CDR1 is MNHNS and CDR2 is SASEGT in the germline V gene. CDR3 DNA sequence: TGTGCCAGCACCAAGGGCCTAGCGGGGTCCTACGAGCAGTACTTC. Protein product: CASTKGLAGSYEQYF.

In DNA, the CDR3 is TGCAGCGTTACTTTGAACAAGGGGGCTCCTTACACCTTC. Protein sequence: CSVTLNKGAPYTF. The chain recombines TRBV29-1 with TRBJ1-2, with 7 bases that match TRBD1. With V trimmed by 5 bases and J by 11 bases, 14 bases remained unmatched. This CDR3 is 13 amino acids long. Germline CDR1 SQVTM, CDR2 ANQGSEA.

The rearrangement uses TRBV5-1 and TRBJ2-3; D possibly corresponds to TRBD2 (5 bases). Trimming took 4 bases from V and 6 from J, leaving 18 bases between them. CDR3 length equals 15 residues. Germline CDR1 and CDR2: SGHRS and YFSETQ. For the CDR3, the DNA is TGCGCCAGCAGCCTCGGGAACAGCAAGTATGATACGCAGTATTTT. This gives the protein CASSLGNSKYDTQYF. The whole variable domain, filled in from reference TRBV5-1 and TRBJ2-3, reads KAGVTQTPRYLIKTRGQQVTLSCSPISGHRSVSWYQQTPGQGLQFLFEYFSETQRNKGNFPGRFSGRQFSNSRSEMNVSTLELGDSALYLCASSLGNSKYDTQYFGPGTRLTVL.

The CDR3 loop reads CAWSFVSGPQGEQFF. CDR3 DNA sequence: TGTGCCTGGAGTTTTGTTAGCGGGCCTCAGGGTGAGCAGTTCTTC. The chain carries TRBV30 and TRBJ2-1; 7 bases line up with TRBD2. CDR3 length: 15 residues. Losses at the gene ends were 2 bases for V and 9 bases for J; bases not matched to a gene: 13. Germline CDR1 and CDR2: GTSNPN and SVGIG (reference sequence).

CDR3 sequence (DNA): TGTGCCAGCACGGTACCATCATCGATGAACACTGAAGCTTTCTTT. This translates into CASTVPSSMNTEAFF. The V gene is TRBV28, the J gene TRBJ1-1; unclear D gene. V was clipped by 7 bases and J by 0 bases, with 15 bases between them. This CDR3 has 15 residues. CDR1 and CDR2 from the germline V gene are MDHEN and SYDVKM. The full variable domain, in which reference TRBV28 and TRBJ1-1 provide the parts outside the CDR3, is DVKVTQSSRYLVKRTGEKVFLECVQDMDHENMFWYRQDPGLGLRLIYFSYDVKMKEKGDIPEGYSVSREKKERFSLILESASTNQTSMYLCASTVPSSMNTEAFFGQGTRLTVV.

This rearrangement joins TRBV6-1 to TRBJ2-3; D perhaps matches TRBD1 (5 bases). Germline values: CDR1 MNHNS, CDR2 SASEGT. Trimming cost V 4 bases and J 1 base, with 15 bases left between them. The CDR3 consists of 16 residues. CDR3 amino acids: CASSAYPGFRTDTQYF. The CDR3 nucleotides are TGTGCCAGCAGTGCGTACCCAGGGTTCCGCACAGATACGCAGTATTTT.

The chain carries TRBV19 and TRBJ1-1, with 7 bases fitting TRBD1. Germline V lookup: CDR1 LNHDA, CDR2 SQIVND (reference sequence). The CDR3 runs 14 residues. V was pared by 5 bases and J by 1 base, with 4 bases of the junction left unmatched. The DNA for the CDR3 is TGTGCCAGTAGTGCCAGGGGGGAGAACACTGAAGCTTTCTTT. Translating gives CASSARGENTEAFF.

The chain combines TRBV6-6 with TRBJ2-5, with 9 bases fitting TRBD2. CDR1 and CDR2 from the germline V gene are MNHNY and SVGAGI (reference sequence). CDR3 length equals 13 residues. With V trimmed by 6 bases and J by 2 bases, 1 base remained unmatched. CDR3 DNA: TGTGCCAGCAGAACTAGCGGGCAAGAGACCCAGTACTTC. It yields the protein CASRTSGQETQYF.

V and J are TRBV7-2 and TRBJ2-3, with TRBD2 as a possible D gene (5 bases). The CDR3 has 16 residues. Per the germline V gene, CDR1 is SGHTA and CDR2 is FQGNSA. V was shortened by 5 bases and J by 2 bases, with 17 bases between the two germline ends. This CDR3 is CASSLGWRVNTDTQYF. The CDR3 coding sequence is TGTGCCAGCAGCCTCGGATGGCGGGTGAACACAGATACGCAGTATTTT.

The chain is built from TRBV5-1 and TRBJ1-1; maybe TRBD1 (5 bases). Germline-derived CDR1 and CDR2 are SGHRS and YFSETQ. Trimming shortened V by 5 bases and J by 0 bases, and 26 bases separated the two germline ends. The CDR3 is 19 residues long. CDR3 loop: CASSPGGEVPSYMNTEAFF. CDR3 nucleotide sequence: TGCGCCAGCAGTCCCGGGGGGGAGGTCCCGTCTTACATGAACACTGAAGCTTTCTTT.

This sequence joins TRBV11-3 and TRBJ1-1; D is unresolved. The CDR3 loop spans 16 amino acids. Trimming removed 1 base from V and 6 bases from J, with 18 bases in between. The V gene's germline CDR1 is SGHNT and CDR2 YENEEA. The CDR3 nucleotides are TGTGCCAGCAGCTTAGGTCCCGGCAGCCCTCAGGCTGAAGCTTTCTTT. The encoded protein is CASSLGPGSPQAEAFF.

CDR3 nucleotide sequence: TGCAGCGTTGAGGGTAGCGCCTCTAGCACAGATACGCAGTATTTT. Its translation: CSVEGSASSTDTQYF. The V and J genes are TRBV29-1 and TRBJ2-3; the D gene is possibly TRBD2 (5 bases). The CDR3 contains 15 residues. Trimming left V 3 bases short and J 0 bases short, with 13 bases between. Looked up from germline, CDR1 is SQVTM and CDR2 is ANQGSEA.

The chain combines TRBV28 with TRBJ1-5; the match to TRBD1 covers 8 bases. V shed 5 bases, J shed 4 bases, and the junction held 7 bases outside the gene matches. The CDR3 contains 15 residues. CDR1 and CDR2 from the germline V gene are MDHEN and SYDVKM. For the CDR3, the DNA is TGTGCCAGCAGTGCGGCCGACAGGGGTAATCAGCCCCAGCATTTT. Its translation: CASSAADRGNQPQHF. Full variable domain (rest looked up from reference TRBV28 and TRBJ1-5): DVKVTQSSRYLVKRTGEKVFLECVQDMDHENMFWYRQDPGLGLRLIYFSYDVKMKEKGDIPEGYSVSREKKERFSLILESASTNQTSMYLCASSAADRGNQPQHFGDGTRLSIL.

The chain couples TRBV11-1 to TRBJ1-2; TRBD1 agrees at 7 bases. CDR1 is SGHAT, CDR2 FQDESV, per germline (reference sequence). V lost 1 base to trimming and J lost 0 bases; unmatched junction nucleotides: 5. The CDR3 totals 16 residues. As DNA, the CDR3 is TGTGCCAGCAGCTTAGGACCGGGACAGACTAACTATGGCTACACCTTC. Translation: CASSLGPGQTNYGYTF.

The chain links TRBV2 to TRBJ1-1, with D unresolved. Trimming cost V 6 bases and J 12 bases, with 20 bases left between them. There are 13 residues in the CDR3. Germline lookup yields CDR1 SNHLY and CDR2 FYNNEI. The CDR3 region is CASSEQTDRRPFF. In DNA, the CDR3 is TGTGCCAGCAGCGAACAGACTGACCGACGACCTTTCTTT. Supplemented by reference TRBV2 and TRBJ1-1, the full variable domain reads EPEVTQTPSHQVTQMGQEVILRCVPISNHLYFYWYRQILGQKVEFLVSFYNNEISEKSEIFDDQFSVERPDGSNFTLKIRSTKLEDSAMYFCASSEQTDRRPFFGQGTRLTVV.

This chain joins TRBV30 and TRBJ2-7; 7 bases fit TRBD1. The CDR3 spans 13 residues. Trimming removed 2 bases from V and 6 bases from J; junction bases left unmatched: 7. Per the germline V gene, CDR1 is GTSNPN and CDR2 is SVGIG (reference sequence). The CDR3 region has the DNA TGTGCCTGGAGTCGTAGGGGGCCGGGCGAGCAGTACTTC. Translated: CAWSRRGPGEQYF.

J is TRBJ1-2 and V is TRBV5-1, with TRBD1 matching 10 bases. CDR1 is SGHRS, CDR2 YFSETQ, per germline. The trim removed 5 bases at V and 4 bases at J, leaving 14 bases unmatched. This CDR3 region has 17 residues. Written as DNA, the CDR3 is TGCGCCAGCAGGGACGGGACAGGGGTCGTTTGGGCCTATGGCTACACCTTC. Amino acid sequence: CASRDGTGVVWAYGYTF.

This chain joins TRBV19 and TRBJ2-5; 7 nucleotides line up with TRBD2. The trim removed 1 base at V and 4 bases at J, leaving 6 bases unmatched. The germline CDR1 and CDR2 sequences are LNHDA and SQIVND (reference sequence). This CDR3 has 15 amino acids. CDR3 in amino acids: CASSIGTSVRETQYF. In nucleotides, the CDR3 is TGTGCCAGTAGTATAGGCACTAGCGTAAGAGAGACCCAGTACTTC.